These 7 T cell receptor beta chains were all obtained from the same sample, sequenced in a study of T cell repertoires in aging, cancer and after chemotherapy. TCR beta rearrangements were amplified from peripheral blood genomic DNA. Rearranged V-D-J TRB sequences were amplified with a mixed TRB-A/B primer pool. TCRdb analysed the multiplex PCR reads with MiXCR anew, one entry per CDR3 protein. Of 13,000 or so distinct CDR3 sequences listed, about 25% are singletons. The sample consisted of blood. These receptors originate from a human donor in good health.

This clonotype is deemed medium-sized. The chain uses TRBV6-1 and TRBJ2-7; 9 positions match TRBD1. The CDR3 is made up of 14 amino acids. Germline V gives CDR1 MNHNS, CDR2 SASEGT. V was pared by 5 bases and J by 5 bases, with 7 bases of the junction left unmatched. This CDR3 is CASSYPGQGHEQYV. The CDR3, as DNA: TGTGCCAGCAGTTACCCGGGACAGGGACACGAGCAGTACGTC.

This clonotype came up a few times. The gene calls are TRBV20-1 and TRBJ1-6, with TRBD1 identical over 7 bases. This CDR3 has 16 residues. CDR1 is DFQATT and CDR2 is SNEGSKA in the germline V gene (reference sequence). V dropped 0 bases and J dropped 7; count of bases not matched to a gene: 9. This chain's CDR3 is CSARDLSTGSNSPLHF. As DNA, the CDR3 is TGCAGTGCTAGAGATTTATCGACAGGGTCAAATTCACCCCTCCACTTT.

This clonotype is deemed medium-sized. The CDR3 bases are TGTGCCAGTCGACAGGGGGACTATGGCTACACCTTC. As protein: CASRQGDYGYTF. The chain uses TRBV10-3 and TRBJ1-2; 9 nucleotides agree with TRBD1. V trimming: 10 bases; J trimming: 3 bases; junction bases outside the gene matches: 3. Germline CDR1 ENHRY, CDR2 SYGVKD. The CDR3 has 12 amino acids.

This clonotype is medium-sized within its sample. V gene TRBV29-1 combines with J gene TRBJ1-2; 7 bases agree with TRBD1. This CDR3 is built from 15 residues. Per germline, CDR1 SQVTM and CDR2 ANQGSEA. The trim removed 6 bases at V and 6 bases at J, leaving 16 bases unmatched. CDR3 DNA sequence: TGCAGCGTAGATTTTAAGGACAGGATTGAAGATGGCTACACCTTC. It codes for CSVDFKDRIEDGYTF.

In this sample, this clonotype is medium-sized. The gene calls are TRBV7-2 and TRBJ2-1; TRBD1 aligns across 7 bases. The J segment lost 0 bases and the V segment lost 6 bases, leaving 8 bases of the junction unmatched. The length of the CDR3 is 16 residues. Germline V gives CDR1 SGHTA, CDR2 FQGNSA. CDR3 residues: CASSTQGGSSYNEQFF. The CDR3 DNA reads TGTGCCAGCAGTACCCAAGGGGGCAGCTCCTACAATGAGCAGTTCTTC.

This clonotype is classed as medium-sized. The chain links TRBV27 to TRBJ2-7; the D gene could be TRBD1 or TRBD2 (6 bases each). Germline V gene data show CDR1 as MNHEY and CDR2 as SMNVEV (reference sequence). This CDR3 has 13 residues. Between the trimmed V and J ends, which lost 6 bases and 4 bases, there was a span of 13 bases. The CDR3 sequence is CASSPVGGYEQYV. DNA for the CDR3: TGTGCCAGCAGCCCGGTAGGGGGGTACGAGCAGTACGTC.

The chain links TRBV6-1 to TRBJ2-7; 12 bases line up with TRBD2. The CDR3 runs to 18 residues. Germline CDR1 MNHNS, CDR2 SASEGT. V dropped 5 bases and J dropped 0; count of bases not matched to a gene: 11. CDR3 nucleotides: TGTGCCAGCAGTCGGGAGACTAGCGGGGGCCCAAGCTCCTACGAGCAGTACGTC. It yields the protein CASSRETSGGPSSYEQYV.